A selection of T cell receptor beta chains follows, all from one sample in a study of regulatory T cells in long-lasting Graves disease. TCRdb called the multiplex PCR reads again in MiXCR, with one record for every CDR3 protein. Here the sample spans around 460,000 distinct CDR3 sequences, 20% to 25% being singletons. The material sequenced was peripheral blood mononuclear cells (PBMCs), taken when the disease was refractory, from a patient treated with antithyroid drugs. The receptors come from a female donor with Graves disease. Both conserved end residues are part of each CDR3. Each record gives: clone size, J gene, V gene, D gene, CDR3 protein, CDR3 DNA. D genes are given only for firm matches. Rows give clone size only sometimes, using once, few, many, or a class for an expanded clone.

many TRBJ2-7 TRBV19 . CASRKAWILGFNEQYF TGTGCCAGTAGAAAGGCGTGGATTTTAGGGTTCAACGAGCAGTACTTC
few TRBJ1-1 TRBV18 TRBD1 CASSPPTGAAFF TGTGCCAGCTCACCACCGACAGGGGCAGCTTTCTTT
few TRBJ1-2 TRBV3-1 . CASSQGGAGNGYTF TGTGCCAGCAGCCAAGGGGGTGCGGGGAACGGCTACACCTTC
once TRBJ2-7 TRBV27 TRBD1 CASWDRVYEQYF TGTGCCAGCTGGGACAGGGTGTACGAGCAGTACTTC
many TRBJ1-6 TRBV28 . CASEMTPSYNSPLHF TGTGCCAGCGAAATGACCCCCTCCTATAATTCACCCCTCCACTTT
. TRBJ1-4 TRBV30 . CAWTGTEKLFF TGTGCCTGGACAGGGACTGAAAAACTGTTTTTT
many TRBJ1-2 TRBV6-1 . CASSEGFRGYYGYTF TGTGCCAGCAGTGAAGGATTCAGGGGTTACTATGGCTACACCTTC
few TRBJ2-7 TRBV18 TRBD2 CASSRPGGHEQYF TGTGCCAGCTCAAGGCCGGGAGGGCACGAGCAGTACTTC
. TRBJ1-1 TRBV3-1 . CASSQDSMRSEAFF TGTGCCAGCAGCCAAGATTCAATGAGGTCTGAAGCTTTCTTT
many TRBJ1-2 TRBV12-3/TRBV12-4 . CASSLTATYGYTF TGTGCCAGCAGTTTAACAGCAACCTATGGCTACACCTTC
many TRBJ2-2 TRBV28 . CASSSPRTGELFF TGTGCCAGCAGTTCCCCACGGACCGGGGAGCTGTTTTTT
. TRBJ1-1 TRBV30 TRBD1 CAWSVSRGRGAFF TGTGCCTGGAGTGTATCCAGGGGGCGTGGAGCTTTCTTT
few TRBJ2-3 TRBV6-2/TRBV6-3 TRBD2 CASSYSAGGTDTQYF TGTGCCAGCAGTTACTCCGCGGGGGGCACAGATACGCAGTATTTT
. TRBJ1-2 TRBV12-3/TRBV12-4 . CASSFLGGGYTF TGTGCCAGCAGTTTTCTGGGGGGTGGCTACACCTTC
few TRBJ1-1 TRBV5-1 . CASSLAPGLTTTEAFF TGCGCCAGCAGCTTGGCCCCGGGTCTTACCACAACTGAAGCTTTCTTT
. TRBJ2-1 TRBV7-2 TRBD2 CASSFSGASPYNEQFF TGTGCCAGCAGCTTCAGCGGGGCCTCTCCCTACAATGAGCAGTTCTTC
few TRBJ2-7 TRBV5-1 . CASAPGHTTSYEQYF TGCGCCAGCGCACCGGGGCATACCACCTCCTACGAGCAGTACTTC
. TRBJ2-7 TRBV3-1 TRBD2 CASSQGRIGRAYEQYF TGTGCCAGCAGCCAAGGACGTATCGGGAGGGCGTACGAGCAGTACTTC
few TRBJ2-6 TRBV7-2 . CASSRVGTGANVLTF TGTGCCAGCAGCCGTGTGGGGACTGGGGCCAACGTCCTGACTTTC
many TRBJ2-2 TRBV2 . CASSSGARTGELFF TGTGCCAGCAGTTCAGGGGCGCGAACCGGGGAGCTGTTTTTT
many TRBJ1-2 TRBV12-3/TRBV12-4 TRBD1 CASSPDREGHGYTF TGTGCCAGCAGTCCGGACAGGGAAGGCCATGGCTACACCTTC
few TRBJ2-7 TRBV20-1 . CSARGVPSSYEQYF TGCAGTGCTAGAGGGGTCCCATCCTCCTACGAGCAGTACTTC
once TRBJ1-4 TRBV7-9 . CASSLGRQRGKGEKLFF TGTGCCAGCAGCTTAGGACGACAGAGAGGAAAAGGGGAAAAACTGTTTTTT
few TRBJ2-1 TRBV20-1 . CSATGTPSYNEQFF TGCAGTGCTACCGGGACGCCGTCCTACAATGAGCAGTTCTTC
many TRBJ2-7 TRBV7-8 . CASSRPQGHEQYF TGTGCCAGCAGTCGTCCACAGGGTCACGAGCAGTACTTC
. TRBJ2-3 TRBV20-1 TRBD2 CSAAGSDTQYF TGCAGTGCAGCGGGATCAGATACGCAGTATTTT
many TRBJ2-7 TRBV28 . CASSLRGESSYEQYF TGTGCCAGCAGTTTGAGGGGGGAGAGCTCCTACGAGCAGTACTTC
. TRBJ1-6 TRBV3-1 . CASSPRQANSPLHF TGTGCCAGCAGCCCCCGACAGGCTAATTCACCCCTCCACTTT
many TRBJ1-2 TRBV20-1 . CSARSLSDGYTF TGCAGTGCTAGGAGCCTCTCGGACGGCTACACCTTC